This T cell receptor (beta chain) comes out of a study of cytomegalovirus exposure and HLA in healthy donors (dated by TCRdb to 2016 to 2017). In terms of the full investigation: An earlier analysis of approximately 550 of the donors reported 250 to 350 Gb of sequence data and some 120 million unique TCR beta sequences from approximately 180 million T cells. An early release that covered about 640 HLA-typed donors contained approximately 300 gigabases of sequencing data and tens of millions of unique TCR sequences. Of the roughly 420 genotyped donors, 81% were placed in the genetic ancestry cluster associated with self-reported Caucasian donors. The study aimed to test whether cataloging public T cell receptors could reveal signatures of past pathogen exposure. Using immunosequencing, the study profiled T cell repertoires from approximately 700 subjects and related those repertoires to cytomegalovirus serostatus. In addition to the first cohort of hundreds of subjects, a separate validation cohort of 130 or so different subjects was used. The study combined high-throughput TCR immunosequencing, statistical association of individual TCRs with disease status, and machine learning to predict cytomegalovirus infection status. A later analysis re-analyzed previously published TCR beta repertoires from 666 donors and added high-resolution HLA genotyping to study TCR occurrence patterns. The later analysis used no new phenotypic data to find candidate immune exposures, relying instead on TCR beta sequences and their occurrence across donors. In an earlier analysis of around 540 of the donors, high-throughput TCR beta sequencing was used to judge whether each TCR beta V gene segment behaved as functional or pseudogenic. Alongside the repertoire data, information on donor age, sex, ethnicity and CMV serostatus was compiled. Genome-wide SNP genotypes for about three fifths of the roughly 670 donors were used in a later genetic analysis, which treated that subset as a discovery cohort. All discovery cohort repertoires had been generated on a single sequencing platform. Class I and class II HLA loci were covered by the typing at four-digit resolution. Typing coverage differed by locus: A, B, C, DRB1 and DQB1 were typed in about 620-640 donors, DQA1 in approximately 520, DPA1 in around 600, and DPB1 in 450 to 480. Because of strong linkage in the cohort, roughly five DR-DQ haplotypes were treated as single units for association and clustering. On average, around 240,000 unique TCR beta nucleotide sequences were sequenced per donor among a few hundred genotyped donors of the cohort, with roughly 18% of those sequences being non-productive.

A single count supports this clone. Its antigen remains unidentified. Base-call qualities are not available, and no considerably larger clone is one nucleotide away. The study at large found these results: A cluster of highly shared sequence variants was judged likely to represent a technical artifact of the sequencing pipeline. In a later analysis, 15,000 to 20,000 TCR beta sequences were associated with specific HLA alleles at a false discovery rate of 0.05. Only TCR beta chains were sequenced in this cohort, and the absence of alpha or paired-chain data limited detectable features. In an earlier analysis of some 550 of the donors, most TCR beta V segments were observed in productive rearrangements about 87% or about 30% of the time, broadly matching IMGT annotations. HLA typing was unavailable for some donors at each locus, so association tests used only the typed subset. The only immune exposure information available for the cohort was CMV serostatus. A later analysis found that TCR association rates varied across HLA loci, with DRB1 alleles showing the most associated TCRs and HLA-C alleles the fewest. Compared with equally common non-associated chains, HLA-associated TCR beta chains in a later analysis were more clonally expanded and had lower generation probabilities. Roughly uniform sequencing depth across donors was assumed in presence/absence analyses, although this assumption may not hold. The 87-base-pair reads could not distinguish some IMGT-functional V segments, including TRBV6-2 and TRBV6-3, so those segments were excluded. The classifier was reported to diagnose cytomegalovirus status with high specificity and sensitivity in both the original and validation cohorts. According to a later analysis, parvovirus B19, influenza, CMV and Epstein-Barr virus appeared linked to several top co-occurrence clusters. A few of the identified cytomegalovirus-associated TCR beta chains were confirmed in vitro to be specific for cytomegalovirus antigens. The earlier analysis of approximately 560 of the donors excluded seventeen rarely observed V segments, including chromosome 9 orphons, because counts were too low. A later genetic analysis reported fewer N-insertions in productive TCRs among donors in an Asian-associated ancestry cluster than the approximately 700-donor mean. A further reported finding was that TCR beta sequences accurately predicted the HLA-A and HLA-B alleles for most subjects in the first cohort. When HLA alleles, especially DR and DQ, strongly co-occurred, TCR associations were difficult to assign to individual alleles. In a later analysis, most CMV-associated TCR beta chains were found to appear HLA-restricted, with HLA associations seemingly driven largely by CMV exposure. In the study, about 150 TCR beta chains were listed as associated with cytomegalovirus. The authors suggested that the approach could potentially be generalized to other disease states and immunological phenotypes. Correlated functional status among segregating V segments might be attributable to linkage disequilibrium, but an unknown experimental factor could not be ruled out. V-gene and J-gene trimming of TCR beta chains was associated with a missense DCLRE1C variant in a later genetic analysis, and the association was replicated in an independent cohort. While some public TCRs were present in many individuals, most TCR sequences turned up only very rarely across donors.

The cohort consisted of 600 to 700 healthy bone marrow donors. Cohort members were all nominally healthy when sampled, although unrecorded immune exposures were likely present. The donor was CMV seropositive and was included in the group of some 290 seropositive cohort members. A peripheral blood sample was provided by each donor, and peripheral blood mononuclear cells were used for TCR beta sequencing. Genomic DNA extraction from the blood cell samples was performed with the Qiagen DNeasy Blood Extraction Kit. There are 15 amino acids in the CDR3, from cysteine to phenylalanine inclusive. The read is trimmed to its CDR3 DNA, 45 bases read in frame from base 1. The germline V gene encodes CDR1 MNHEY and CDR2 SVGAGI. V is clipped by 4 bases and J by 0 bases, and the sequence between their germline boundaries is 10 bases long. Libraries were prepared through the immunoSEQ multiplex PCR assay. The multiplex PCR relied on a mix of 60 forward primers for TCR Vbeta segments and 13 reverse primers for TCR Jbeta segments. The CDR3 region of rearranged TCR beta genes was amplified from genomic DNA with a multiplex PCR assay. On the Illumina HiSeq System, the amplified TCR beta libraries were sequenced as 87-base-pair reads. As for the original processing: Across the roughly 640 repertoires, a later analysis counted roughly 84 million unique TCR beta chains, around 10 million of which were shared by at least two donors. To remove PCR and sequencing errors, raw reads were error-corrected and collapsed into unique sequences using a nearest-neighbor algorithm that merged closely related sequences. V, D and J gene segments were assigned by aligning CDR3 sequences to IMGT reference sequences. For a sequence to be retained, at least a six-nucleotide match to both a V gene segment and a J gene segment was required. Rearrangements were classified as productive when the CDR3 lacked stop codons and remained in frame with V and J, and all other rearrangements were classified as non-productive. CDR3 was defined by IMGT convention, running from the second conserved V-encoded cysteine to the conserved J-encoded phenylalanine. The earlier analysis of some 540 of the donors excluded any sequence lacking an unambiguous match to a single V gene segment. In an earlier analysis of several hundred of the donors, V segments were called functional above 56.7% productive rearrangements and were called segregating when the between-donor standard deviation exceeded 5%. A statistical classification framework was developed to diagnose cytomegalovirus status using the catalog of TCR beta chain sequences. V and J gene assignment, in a later analysis, came from comparing TCR nucleotide sequences with IMGT/GENE-DB human TR gene sequences. Using the TCRdist pipeline, a later analysis assigned CDR3 sequences along with most-parsimonious VDJ recombination scenarios. In a later analysis, each TCR beta chain was defined by its CDR3 amino acid sequence together with its V-gene family, and reads lacking a unique V-gene family were excluded. To address suspected cross-contamination and a sequencing artifact, a later analysis removed a few hundred highly shared, low-generation-probability nucleotide sequences. For each public chain, a later analysis derived a clonal expansion index from normalized ranks of inferred template counts within each repertoire. Generation probabilities in a later analysis came from a VDJ recombination model fitted to out-of-frame rearrangements, and those results were checked against IGoR. A later analysis scored TCR-TCR, TCR-HLA and TCR-CMV co-occurrence with hypergeometric tests, applying a repertoire-size bias correction to TCR pairs. A later analysis estimated false discovery rates by permuting HLA or CMV assignments 20 times. In a later analysis, co-occurring TCRs were grouped using DBSCAN, with TCRdist sequence similarity added in when clustering inside HLA-allele-positive subsets. For co-occurrence clustering, repertoires with fewer than 30,000 or more than 120,000 public chains were excluded, along with about five repertoires with anomalous nucleotide sharing. TCRdb limited this immuneACCESS table to in-frame rearrangements with V and J called. A share of clones is missing; checked studies link under half to unresolved V genes, and the rest is unexplained. V and J calls and clone size follow that table, whereas D and trimming were derived from the DNA. The sample includes about 150,000 clones, with 65% to 80% observed a single time. Clones ranked in the top ten supply around an eighth of the sample.

The sample comprised PBMCs. This sequence originates from a man aged 40-55 years in good health and CMV-seropositive. The sequence is built from TRBV6-5 and TRBJ2-1; TRBD2 might be the D gene, on 5 matching bases. In nucleotides, the sequence is TGTGCCAGCAGTTCCGGGGAAGGCTCCTACAATGAGCAGTTCTTC. Its translation is CASSSGEGSYNEQFF.